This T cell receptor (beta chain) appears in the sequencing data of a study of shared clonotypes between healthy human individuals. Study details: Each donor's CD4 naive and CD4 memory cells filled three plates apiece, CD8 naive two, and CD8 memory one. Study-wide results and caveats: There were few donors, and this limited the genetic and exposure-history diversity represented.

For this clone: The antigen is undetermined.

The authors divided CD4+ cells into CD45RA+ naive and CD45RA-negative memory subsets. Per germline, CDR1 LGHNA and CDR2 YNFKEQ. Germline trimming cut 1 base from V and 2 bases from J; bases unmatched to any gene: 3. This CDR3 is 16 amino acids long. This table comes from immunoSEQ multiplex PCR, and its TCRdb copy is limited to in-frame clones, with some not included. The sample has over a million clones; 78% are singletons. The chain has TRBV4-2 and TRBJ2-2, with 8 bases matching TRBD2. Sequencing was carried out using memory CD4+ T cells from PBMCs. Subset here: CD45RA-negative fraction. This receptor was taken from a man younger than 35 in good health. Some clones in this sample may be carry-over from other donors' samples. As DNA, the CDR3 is TGTGCCAGCAGCCAAGTCGGGAGGGTTAACACCGGGGAGCTGTTTTTT. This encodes CASSQVGRVNTGELFF.